The TCR beta chain under discussion was sequenced for a study of shared clonotypes between healthy human individuals. At the level of the study: The study enrolled a couple of women and a few men aged 18 to 49.

This CDR3 region has 15 residues. V was pared by 6 bases and J by 5 bases, with 7 bases of the junction left unmatched. CDR1 MDHEN and CDR2 SYDVKM come from the germline V gene. Template amounts of about 290 ng DNA, roughly 28,000 T cell genomes, were employed in unsorted PBMC replicate PCRs. Sequencing was performed with immunoSEQ multiplex PCR; in TCRdb, only in-frame clones are kept and a portion is missing. The data hold around 430,000 clones, with around 79% observed a single time. There were only Caucasian adults among the donors, and all lived in Nashville, Tennessee. This clone was detected only once.

The sequencing sample was made of PBMCs. The chain employs TRBV28 and TRBJ2-1; 10 bases fit TRBD1. This TCR was sampled from a woman in her thirties or forties in good health. Some clones in this sample may be carry-over from other donors' samples. CDR3 bases: TGTGCCAGCAGCTCCCCCGGGACAGGGGACAATGAGCAGTTCTTC. Protein: CASSSPGTGDNEQFF.